This TCR beta chain derives from a study of T cell clones after liver transplantation. For the study at large: Standard immunosuppression, with no induction, continued until 12-24 months after transplant. Tolerance: complete withdrawal held at least one year, liver enzymes staying within twice normal. The study's findings and limits: Migration into the graft, not deletion, may explain lost graft donor-reactive T cells.

V was shortened by 3 bases and J by 2 bases, with 7 bases between the two germline ends. The CDR3 spans 12 residues. Germline assignment: CDR1 SQVTM and CDR2 ANQGSEA. Data came from immunoSEQ multiplex PCR; TCRdb stores just in-frame clones and leaves some out. The table records around 71,000 clones, 75% to 90% of them present only once. For this clone: Its antigen is as yet unknown.

Unstimulated PBMCs were sorted into CD3+CD4+ and CD3+CD8+ populations. The TCR was taken from a human patient who received a liver transplant. A subset of T cells may come from the graft donor. The chain employs TRBV29-1 and TRBJ2-5, with D possibly TRBD1 on 5 matching bases. Specimen: CD4+ T cells from blood, collected 12 months after liver transplant. CDR3 amino acids: CSVDTGQETQYF. The CDR3 DNA reads as TGCAGCGTTGATACAGGTCAAGAGACCCAGTACTTC.